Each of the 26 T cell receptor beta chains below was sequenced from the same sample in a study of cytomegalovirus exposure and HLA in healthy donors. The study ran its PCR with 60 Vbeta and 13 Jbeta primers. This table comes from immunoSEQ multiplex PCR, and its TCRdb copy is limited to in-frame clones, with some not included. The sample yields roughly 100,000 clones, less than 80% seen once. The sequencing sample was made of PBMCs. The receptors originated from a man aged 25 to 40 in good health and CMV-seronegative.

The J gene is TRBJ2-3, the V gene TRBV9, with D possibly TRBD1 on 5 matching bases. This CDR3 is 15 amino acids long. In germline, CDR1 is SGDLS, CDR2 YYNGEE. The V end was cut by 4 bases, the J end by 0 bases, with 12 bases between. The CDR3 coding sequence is TGTGCCAGCAGCCTTGGGGCGTCTAGCACAGATACGCAGTATTTT. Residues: CASSLGASSTDTQYF.

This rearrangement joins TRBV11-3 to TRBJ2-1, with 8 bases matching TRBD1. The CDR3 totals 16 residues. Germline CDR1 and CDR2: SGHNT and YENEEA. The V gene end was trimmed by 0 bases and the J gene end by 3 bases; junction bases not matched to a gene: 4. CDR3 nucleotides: TGTGCCAGCAGCTTAGAGGGGACAGGCCACTACAATGAGCAGTTCTTC. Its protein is CASSLEGTGHYNEQFF.

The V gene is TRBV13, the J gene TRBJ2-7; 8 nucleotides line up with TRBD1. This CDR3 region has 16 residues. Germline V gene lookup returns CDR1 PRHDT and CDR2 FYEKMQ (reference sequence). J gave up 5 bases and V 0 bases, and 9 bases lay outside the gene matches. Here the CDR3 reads CASSLGMGQATNEQYF. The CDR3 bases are TGTGCCAGCAGCTTAGGCATGGGACAGGCTACGAACGAGCAGTACTTC.

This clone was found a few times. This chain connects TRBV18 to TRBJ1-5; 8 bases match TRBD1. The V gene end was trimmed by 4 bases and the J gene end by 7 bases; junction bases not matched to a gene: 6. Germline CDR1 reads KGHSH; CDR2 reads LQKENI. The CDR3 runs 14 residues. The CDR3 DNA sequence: TGTGCCAGCTCACTAGACAGGGGAGGACAGCCCCAGCATTTT. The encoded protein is CASSLDRGGQPQHF.

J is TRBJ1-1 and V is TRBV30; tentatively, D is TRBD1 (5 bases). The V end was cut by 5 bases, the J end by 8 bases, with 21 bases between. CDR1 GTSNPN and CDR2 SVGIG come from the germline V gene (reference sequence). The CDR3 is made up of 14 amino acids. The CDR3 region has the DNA TGTGCCTGGGGGGGACGCGGGGGATGGCAAGAAGCTTTCTTT. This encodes CAWGGRGGWQEAFF.

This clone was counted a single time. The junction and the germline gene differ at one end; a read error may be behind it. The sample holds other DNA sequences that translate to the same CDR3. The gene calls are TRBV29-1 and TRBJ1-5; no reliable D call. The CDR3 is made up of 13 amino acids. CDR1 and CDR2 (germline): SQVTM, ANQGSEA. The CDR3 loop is CSVEEGGNQPQHF. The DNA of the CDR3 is TGCAGTGTTGAAGAGGGCGGCAATCAGCCCCAGCATTTT.

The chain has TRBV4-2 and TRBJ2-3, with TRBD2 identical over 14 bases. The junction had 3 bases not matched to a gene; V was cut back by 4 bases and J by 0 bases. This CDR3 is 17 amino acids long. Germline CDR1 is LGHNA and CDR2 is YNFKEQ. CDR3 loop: CASSLRTSGGSTDTQYF. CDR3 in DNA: TGTGCCAGCAGCCTTAGGACTAGCGGGGGGAGCACAGATACGCAGTATTTT.

The CDR3 DNA is TGTGCCAGCAGTGACCATAGCGGGGGCCCCCTCTCCTACGAGCAGTACTTC. Encoded protein: CASSDHSGGPLSYEQYF. The chain has TRBV6-1 and TRBJ2-7; 9 nucleotides align to TRBD2. Trimming took 3 bases from V and 0 from J; bases not matched to a gene: 9. CDR3 length: 17 residues. Germline V gene data show CDR1 as MNHNS and CDR2 as SASEGT.

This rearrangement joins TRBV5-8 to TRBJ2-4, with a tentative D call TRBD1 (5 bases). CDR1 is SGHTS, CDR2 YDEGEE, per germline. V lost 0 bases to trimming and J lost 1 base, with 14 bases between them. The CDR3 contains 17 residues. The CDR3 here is CASSLEQAGRAKNIQYF. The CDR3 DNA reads TGTGCCAGCAGCTTGGAACAGGCCGGTCGGGCCAAAAACATTCAGTACTTC.

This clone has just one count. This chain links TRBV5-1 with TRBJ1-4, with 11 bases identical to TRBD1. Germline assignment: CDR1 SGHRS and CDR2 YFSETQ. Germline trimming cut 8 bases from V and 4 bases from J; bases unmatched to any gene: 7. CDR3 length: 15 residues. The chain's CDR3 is CASRTGGVFNEKLFF. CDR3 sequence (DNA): TGCGCCAGTAGGACAGGGGGCGTCTTTAATGAAAAACTGTTTTTT.

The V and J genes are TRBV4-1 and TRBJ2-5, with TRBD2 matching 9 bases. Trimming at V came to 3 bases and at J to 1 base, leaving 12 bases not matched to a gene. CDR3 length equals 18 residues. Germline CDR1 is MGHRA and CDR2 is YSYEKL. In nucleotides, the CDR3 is TGCGCCAGCAGCCAGTTAGGACTAGCGAGGTGGGTCCAAGAGACCCAGTACTTC. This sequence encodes CASSQLGLARWVQETQYF.

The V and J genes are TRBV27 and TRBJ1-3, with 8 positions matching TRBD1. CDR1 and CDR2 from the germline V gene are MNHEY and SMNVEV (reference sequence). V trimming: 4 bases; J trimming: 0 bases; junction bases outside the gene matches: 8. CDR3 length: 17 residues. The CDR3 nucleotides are TGTGCCAGCAGTTCAGGGGGCTTATCTAGCTCTGGAAACACCATATATTTT. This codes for CASSSGGLSSSGNTIYF.

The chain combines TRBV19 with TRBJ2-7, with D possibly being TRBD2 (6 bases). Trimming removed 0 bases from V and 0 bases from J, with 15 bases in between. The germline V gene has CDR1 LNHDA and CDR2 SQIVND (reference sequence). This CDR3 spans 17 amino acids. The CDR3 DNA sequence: TGTGCCAGTAGTATAGATGTTGGAGGGACCGGCTCCTACGAGCAGTACTTC. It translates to CASSIDVGGTGSYEQYF.

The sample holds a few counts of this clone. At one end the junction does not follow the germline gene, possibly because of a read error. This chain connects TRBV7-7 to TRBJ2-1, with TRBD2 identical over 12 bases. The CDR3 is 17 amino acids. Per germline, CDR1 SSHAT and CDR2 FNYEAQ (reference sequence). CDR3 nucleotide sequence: TGTGCTAGCAGCTTAGCGCCTAGCGGGGGGGCCAGGAATGAGCAGTTCTTC. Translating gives CASSLAPSGGARNEQFF.

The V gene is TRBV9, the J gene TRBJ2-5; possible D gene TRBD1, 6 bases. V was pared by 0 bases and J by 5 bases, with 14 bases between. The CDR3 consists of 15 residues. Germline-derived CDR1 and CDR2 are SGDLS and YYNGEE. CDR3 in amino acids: CASSVGQGSLETQYF. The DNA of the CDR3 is TGTGCCAGCAGCGTAGGGCAGGGGAGTTTGGAGACCCAGTACTTC.

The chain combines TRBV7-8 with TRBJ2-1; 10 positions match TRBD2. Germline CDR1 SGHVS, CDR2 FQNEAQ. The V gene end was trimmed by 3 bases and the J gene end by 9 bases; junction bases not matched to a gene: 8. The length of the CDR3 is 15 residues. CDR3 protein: CASSFYGTSDGEQFF. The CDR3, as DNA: TGTGCCAGCAGCTTCTACGGGACTAGCGATGGTGAGCAGTTCTTC.

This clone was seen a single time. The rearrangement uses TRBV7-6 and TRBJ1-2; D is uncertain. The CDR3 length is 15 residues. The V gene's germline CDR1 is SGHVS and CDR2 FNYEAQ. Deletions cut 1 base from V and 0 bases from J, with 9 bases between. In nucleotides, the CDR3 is TGTGCCAGCAGCTTAGGGCAGGAAACTAACTATGGCTACACCTTC. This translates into CASSLGQETNYGYTF.

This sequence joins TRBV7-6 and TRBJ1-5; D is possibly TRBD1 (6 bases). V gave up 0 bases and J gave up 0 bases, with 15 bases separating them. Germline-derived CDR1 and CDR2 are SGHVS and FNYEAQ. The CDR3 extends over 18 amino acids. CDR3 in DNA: TGTGCCAGCAGCTTAGCACAGGGTAGGGGCTATAGCAATCAGCCCCAGCATTTT. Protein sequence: CASSLAQGRGYSNQPQHF.

Here the CDR3 reads CSVEDPGTANTEAFF. The CDR3, as DNA: TGCAGCGTTGAAGATCCAGGGACAGCTAACACTGAAGCTTTCTTT. The V call is TRBV29-1, the J call TRBJ1-1, with TRBD1 identical over 7 bases. Germline CDR1 and CDR2: SQVTM and ANQGSEA. The CDR3 totals 15 residues. V lost 0 bases to trimming and J lost 2 bases; unmatched junction nucleotides: 6.

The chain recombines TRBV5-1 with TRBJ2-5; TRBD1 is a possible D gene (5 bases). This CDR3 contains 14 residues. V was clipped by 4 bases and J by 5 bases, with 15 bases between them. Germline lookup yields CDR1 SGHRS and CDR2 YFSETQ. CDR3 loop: CASSGNRIVETQYF. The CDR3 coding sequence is TGCGCCAGCAGCGGAAACAGGATTGTCGAGACCCAGTACTTC.

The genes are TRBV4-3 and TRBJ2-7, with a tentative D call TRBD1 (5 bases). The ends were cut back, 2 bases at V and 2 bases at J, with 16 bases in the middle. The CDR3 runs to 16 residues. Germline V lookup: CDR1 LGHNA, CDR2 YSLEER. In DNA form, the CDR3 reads TGCGCCAGCAGCCAACACGGGCTGGGGCCACCCTACGAGCAGTACTTC. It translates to CASSQHGLGPPYEQYF.

CDR3 DNA sequence: TGTGCCAGTAGTACGCGACAGGTCGGGTACGAGCAGTACTTC. Protein product: CASSTRQVGYEQYF. This rearrangement joins TRBV19 to TRBJ2-7, with TRBD1 as a possible D gene (6 bases). V shed 4 bases and J shed 4 bases, with 14 bases lying between them. This CDR3 is built from 14 residues. The germline V gene has CDR1 LNHDA and CDR2 SQIVND (reference sequence). Full variable domain (missing parts from reference TRBV19 and TRBJ2-7): DGGITQSPKYLFRKEGQNVTLSCEQNLNHDAMYWYRQDPGQGLRLIYYSQIVNDFQKGDIAEGYSVSREKKESFPLTVTSAQKNPTAFYLCASSTRQVGYEQYFGPGTRLTVT.

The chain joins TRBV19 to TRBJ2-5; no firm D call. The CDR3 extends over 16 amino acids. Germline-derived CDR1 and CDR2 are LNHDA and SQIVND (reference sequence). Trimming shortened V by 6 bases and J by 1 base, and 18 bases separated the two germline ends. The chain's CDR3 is CASSLSPSRPQETQYF. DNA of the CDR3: TGTGCCAGTAGCCTTTCCCCATCTAGACCCCAAGAGACCCAGTACTTC.

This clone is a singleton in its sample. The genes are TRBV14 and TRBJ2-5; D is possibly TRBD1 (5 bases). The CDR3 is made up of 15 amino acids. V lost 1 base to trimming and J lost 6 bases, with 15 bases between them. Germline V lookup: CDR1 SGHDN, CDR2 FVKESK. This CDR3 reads CASSQGWTPRQTQYF. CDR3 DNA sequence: TGTGCCAGCAGCCAAGGATGGACACCTCGTCAGACCCAGTACTTC.

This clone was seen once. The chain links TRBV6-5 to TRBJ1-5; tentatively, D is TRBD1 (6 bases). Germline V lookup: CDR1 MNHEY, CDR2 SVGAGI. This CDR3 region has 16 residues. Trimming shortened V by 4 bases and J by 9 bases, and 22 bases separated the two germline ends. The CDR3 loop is CASSSSSGEIGRPQHF. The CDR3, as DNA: TGTGCCAGCAGTTCCAGTTCAGGGGAGATAGGTCGGCCCCAGCATTTT.

CDR3 sequence reads: CASSLQGASNQPQHF. The DNA of the CDR3 is TGTGCCAGCTCACTACAGGGGGCCAGCAATCAGCCCCAGCATTTT. V is TRBV18 and J is TRBJ1-5; 9 bases align to TRBD1. This CDR3 contains 15 residues. Germline assignment: CDR1 KGHSH and CDR2 LQKENI. The ends lost 4 bases at V and 1 base at J; junction bases unmatched: 2.